The 17 T cell receptor beta chains presented below share a single source sample, sequenced in a study of Tregs in tolerant kidney transplant recipients. The nonmyeloablative bone marrow transplants came from related graft donors, with transient mixed chimerism. Method: immunoSEQ multiplex PCR; TCRdb's copy keeps in-frame clones and lacks some. The table includes roughly 50,000 clones, about nine tenths detected once. The source was CD8+ T cells from blood (PBMCs), collected 12 months after the transplant. These TCRs come from a human patient who received a combined kidney and bone marrow transplant. Some T cells may possibly be graft donor cells.

This clone was recorded only once. The chain has TRBV30 and TRBJ2-3; 7 positions match TRBD1. The germline gives CDR1 GTSNPN, CDR2 SVGIG (reference sequence). The CDR3 is made up of 17 amino acids. With 0 bases clipped from V and 3 bases from J, the junction kept 12 bases outside the gene matches. For the CDR3, the DNA is TGTGCCTGGAGTGTAAAGTTCCAGGGGGTCTGGACAGATACGCAGTATTTT. It codes for CAWSVKFQGVWTDTQYF.

The gene calls are TRBV4-3 and TRBJ2-1; TRBD2 is a possible D gene (6 bases). The CDR3 length is 18 residues. Germline V CDR1 and CDR2: LGHNA, YSLEER. Trimming stripped 0 bases from V and 2 bases from J, with 17 bases between. CDR3 sequence (DNA): TGCGCCAGCAGCCAAGAGAGGGGACTTCGTGGGGCCTACAATGAGCAGTTCTTC. Translated: CASSQERGLRGAYNEQFF.

The sample holds one count of this clone. CDR3 in DNA: TGTGCCTGGAGCCTAGACAGGGAGGCTTTGAACACTGAAGCTTTCTTT. Translation: CAWSLDREALNTEAFF. The chain is built from TRBV30 and TRBJ1-1, with 7 bases aligning to TRBD1. Germline values: CDR1 GTSNPN, CDR2 SVGIG (reference sequence). The CDR3 length is 16 residues. V was pared by 3 bases and J by 0 bases, with 10 bases of the junction left unmatched.

The chain has TRBV21-1 and TRBJ1-1; the table's TRBD1 call for D was not verified on the DNA. TRBV21-1 is a pseudogene segment. This CDR3 is 12 amino acids long. This CDR3 is CASSKRGHEAFF. DNA of the CDR3: TGTGCCAGCAGCAAAAGGGGTCATGAAGCTTTCTTT.

The chain has TRBV9 and TRBJ2-5; 13 nucleotides match TRBD2. V was pared by 4 bases and J by 2 bases, with 8 bases of the junction left unmatched. CDR3 size: 17 residues. Per germline, CDR1 SGDLS and CDR2 YYNGEE. CDR3 loop: CASSTPLAGGPQETQYF. Written as DNA, the CDR3 is TGTGCCAGCAGCACCCCACTAGCGGGGGGGCCTCAAGAGACCCAGTACTTC.

The V and J genes are TRBV11-3 and TRBJ2-7; D ambiguous. The CDR3 is 12 residues long. The V end lost 1 base, the J end lost 5 bases, and 6 bases lay between the germline ends. Germline V gene lookup returns CDR1 SGHNT and CDR2 YENEEA. The CDR3 sequence: CASSLGSNEQYF. Written as DNA, the CDR3 is TGTGCCAGCAGCTTAGGTAGCAACGAGCAGTACTTC.

This clone was observed a single time. The chain combines TRBV9 with TRBJ2-1; 9 nucleotides align to TRBD2. The V gene end was trimmed by 4 bases and the J gene end by 2 bases; junction bases not matched to a gene: 4. Germline CDR1 reads SGDLS; CDR2 reads YYNGEE. This CDR3 region has 15 residues. The CDR3 loop reads CASSISGSTYNEQFF. Written as DNA, the CDR3 is TGTGCCAGCAGCATTAGCGGGAGCACCTACAATGAGCAGTTCTTC.

This rearrangement joins TRBV4-1 to TRBJ1-1, with unresolved D. The CDR3 length is 15 residues. Germline V gene lookup returns CDR1 MGHRA and CDR2 YSYEKL. V shed 3 bases and J shed 0 bases, with 11 bases lying between them. DNA of the CDR3: TGCGCCAGCAGCCAGGGCCCGGGGATGAACACTGAAGCTTTCTTT. Amino acid sequence: CASSQGPGMNTEAFF.

This clone has just one count. The chain carries TRBV5-6 and TRBJ2-7; 8 bases match TRBD2. Germline V CDR1 and CDR2: SGHDT, YYEEEE. Trimming removed 1 base from V and 6 bases from J; junction bases left unmatched: 12. The CDR3 length is 16 residues. The CDR3 coding sequence is TGTGCCAGCAGCTTGATAATGGGACTAGGGTTAGGCGAGCAGTACTTC. Its translation is CASSLIMGLGLGEQYF.

The chain recombines TRBV29-1 with TRBJ2-7; TRBD1 matches 7 bases. V lost 0 bases to trimming and J lost 3 bases; unmatched junction nucleotides: 17. From germline, CDR1 is SQVTM and CDR2 ANQGSEA. The CDR3 has 18 amino acids. The DNA of the CDR3 is TGCAGCGTTGAAGAATGTTCGATTCCGGACAGGATTAACTACGAGCAGTACTTC. Protein product: CSVEECSIPDRINYEQYF.

The chain is built from TRBV13 and TRBJ1-1; the D gene is possibly TRBD1 (5 bases). Germline values: CDR1 PRHDT, CDR2 FYEKMQ (reference sequence). There are 15 residues in the CDR3. Trimming cost V 4 bases and J 1 base, with 13 bases left between them. The chain's CDR3 is CASSSRDRSNTEAFF. In DNA form, the CDR3 reads TGTGCCAGCAGCTCTCGCGACAGATCGAACACTGAAGCTTTCTTT.

The chain employs TRBV6-5 and TRBJ1-5; TRBD1 agrees at 9 bases. In germline, CDR1 is MNHEY, CDR2 SVGAGI. The CDR3 covers 14 residues. Germline trimming cut 6 bases from V and 4 bases from J; bases unmatched to any gene: 4. The CDR3 region has the DNA TGTGCCAGCAGCCTTGGGACAGGGAATCAGCCCCAGCATTTT. This codes for CASSLGTGNQPQHF.

The chain has TRBV7-3 and TRBJ2-7; TRBD1 is a possible D gene (7 bases). The germline V gene encodes CDR1 SGHTA and CDR2 FQGTGA. The CDR3 is made up of 15 amino acids. Trimming pared 2 bases from V and 1 base from J, leaving 12 bases between. The CDR3 DNA reads as TGTGCCAGCAGCTTATACGCAGGGGGGTCCTACGAGCAGTACTTC. Translating gives CASSLYAGGSYEQYF.

This chain connects TRBV11-3 to TRBJ2-7; 8 positions match TRBD2. Trimming cost V 1 base and J 4 bases; bases outside gene matches: 6. The CDR3 sequence is 15 residues long. Germline CDR1 SGHNT, CDR2 YENEEA. As DNA, the CDR3 is TGTGCCAGCAGCTTAGCGGATAGCGGGACTTACGAGCAGTACTTC. Translation: CASSLADSGTYEQYF.

This clone has a handful of counts. The chain is built from TRBV14 and TRBJ2-1, with 11 bases aligning to TRBD2. With V trimmed by 0 bases and J by 2 bases, 6 bases remained unmatched. CDR1 SGHDN and CDR2 FVKESK come from the germline V gene. The CDR3 is 18 amino acids. The CDR3 bases are TGTGCCAGCAGCCAAGATTCATTAGCGGGAGGGCCCTACAATGAGCAGTTCTTC. Residues: CASSQDSLAGGPYNEQFF. Drawing the rest from reference TRBV14 and TRBJ2-1, the complete variable domain is EAGVTQFPSHSVIEKGQTVTLRCDPISGHDNLYWYRRVMGKEIKFLLHFVKESKQDESGMPNNRFLAERTGGTYSTLKVQPAELEDSGVYFCASSQDSLAGGPYNEQFFGPGTRLTVL.

The V gene is TRBV18, the J gene TRBJ2-6; 9 bases are shared with TRBD1. Germline V CDR1 and CDR2: KGHSH, LQKENI. The trim removed 3 bases at V and 2 bases at J, leaving 5 bases unmatched. The CDR3 sequence is 17 residues long. CDR3 region: CASSPGQGNTGANVLTF. The CDR3 DNA reads as TGTGCCAGCTCACCGGGACAGGGAAACACTGGGGCCAACGTCCTGACTTTC.

This clone was observed a single time. V is TRBV28 and J is TRBJ1-5, with D perhaps matching TRBD1 (6 bases). The CDR3 spans 14 residues. The V end lost 5 bases, the J end lost 6 bases, and 14 bases lay between the germline ends. Germline CDR1 is MDHEN and CDR2 is SYDVKM. CDR3 bases: TGTGCCAGCAGTCACAGGGTCTCCGGTCAGCCCCAGCATTTT. Translation: CASSHRVSGQPQHF.